This T cell receptor (beta chain) derives from a study of T-cell memory formation after mild COVID-19. Per the germline V gene, CDR1 is MNHEY and CDR2 is SMNVEV (reference sequence). The CDR3 extends over 13 amino acids. A word on this clonotype: What it recognizes is unknown. At one boundary the junction diverges from the germline segment, which might be a read error.

TCRdb itself ran the 5' RACE reads through MiXCR, one entry per CDR3 protein. The sample records 190,000 or so distinct CDR3 sequences, around 21% being singletons. Study conclusions and caveats: Clonal second-wave expansions that peaked on day 37 had unconfirmed SARS-CoV-2 specificity. Shrinking CD4+ clones resided mostly in CM and EM, and CD8+ ones in EMRA.

Sequencing was carried out using PBMCs or a T cell subset sorted from them (not recorded which). The rearrangement links TRBV27 to TRBJ1-1, with D uncertain. This TCR was sampled from an adult woman who had mild COVID-19 (a few samples of this study predate the infection). Cell type and time point are not known. The DNA of the CDR3 is TGTGCCAGCAGTTTAGGTGTTAACAATGAAGCTTTCTTT. Amino acid sequence: CASSLGVNNEAFF.